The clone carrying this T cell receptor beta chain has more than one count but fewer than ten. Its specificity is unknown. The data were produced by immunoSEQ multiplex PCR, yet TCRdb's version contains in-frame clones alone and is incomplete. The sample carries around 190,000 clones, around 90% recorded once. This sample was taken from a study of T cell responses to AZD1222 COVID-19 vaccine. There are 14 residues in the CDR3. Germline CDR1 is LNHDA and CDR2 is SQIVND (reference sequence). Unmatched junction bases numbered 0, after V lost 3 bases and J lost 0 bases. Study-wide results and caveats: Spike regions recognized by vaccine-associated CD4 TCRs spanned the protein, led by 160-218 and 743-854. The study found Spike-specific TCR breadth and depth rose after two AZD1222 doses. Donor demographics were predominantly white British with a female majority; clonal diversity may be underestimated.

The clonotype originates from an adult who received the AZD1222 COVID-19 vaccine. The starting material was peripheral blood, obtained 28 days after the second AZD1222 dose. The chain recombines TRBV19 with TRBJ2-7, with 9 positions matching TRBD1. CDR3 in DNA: TGTGCCAGTAGTATGACAGGGGGCTCCTACGAGCAGTACTTC. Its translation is CASSMTGGSYEQYF.